These 7 T cell receptor beta chains were sequenced from one sample in a study of T cell responses to AZD1222 COVID-19 vaccine (dated by TCRdb to about 2021). What this sample's time point label stands for: baseline before first vaccination. The library relied on the immunoSEQ multiplex PCR assay. TCRdb holds this immuneACCESS table with in-frame rearrangements only. Some clones are missing; in checked studies, unresolved V genes explain under half, and the rest has no known cause. Within this sample are about 120,000 clones, with 85% to 95% of them counted one time only. The top ten clones comprise around 1.7% of the sample. The sample consisted of peripheral blood, taken on day 0 of AZD1222 vaccination. The source is an adult in good health.

The chain recombines TRBV4-2 with TRBJ1-2; TRBD1 might be the D (6 bases). V lost 0 bases and J 5 bases, leaving 16 bases between the germline ends. This CDR3 contains 16 residues. Germline assignment: CDR1 LGHNA and CDR2 YNFKEQ. The CDR3 bases are TGTGCCAGCAGCCAAGATCGGGGGGGCAGGGGATATGGCTACACCTTC. Translated, it gives CASSQDRGGRGYGYTF.

This sequence joins TRBV5-4 and TRBJ1-6, with D tentatively TRBD1 (6 bases). The CDR3 has 15 residues. CDR1 is SGHNT and CDR2 is YYREEE in the germline V gene (reference sequence). V was trimmed by 4 bases and J by 10 bases, leaving 18 bases between them. In DNA form, the CDR3 reads TGTGCCAGCAGCGAGGGGGTGGGTAATTACTCACCCCTCCACTTT. This codes for CASSEGVGNYSPLHF.

The rearrangement joins TRBV19 to TRBJ1-6; possibly TRBD1 for D (5 bases). This CDR3 contains 17 residues. V lost 7 bases and J 6 bases, leaving 22 bases between the germline ends. Germline CDR1 is LNHDA and CDR2 is SQIVND (reference sequence). The CDR3 DNA reads as TGTGCCAGTACCGACATAATGGGGGGAGGTGGTAATTCACCCCTCCACTTT. Its translation is CASTDIMGGGGNSPLHF.

J is TRBJ1-1 and V is TRBV7-9; TRBD1 is a possible D gene (5 bases). This CDR3 is 12 amino acids long. CDR1 is SEHNR and CDR2 is FQNEAQ in the germline V gene (reference sequence). Trimming took off 2 bases at V and 6 bases at J, with 7 bases between the two ends. CDR3 DNA: TGTGCCAGCAGCTTAACAGGCTCTGAAGCTTTCTTT. Protein product: CASSLTGSEAFF.

The J gene is TRBJ2-3, the V gene TRBV5-1; 12 positions match TRBD2. V lost 4 bases, J lost 1 base, and 4 bases stayed unmatched. The CDR3 is 16 residues long. CDR1 and CDR2 from the germline V gene are SGHRS and YFSETQ. The DNA of the CDR3 is TGCGCCAGCAGCCTAAGACTAGCGGGAGGCACAGATACGCAGTATTTT. Amino acid sequence: CASSLRLAGGTDTQYF.

Here the CDR3 reads CASSASGGSANQPQHF. Written as DNA, the CDR3 is TGTGCCAGCAGTGCCTCCGGGGGTTCCGCGAATCAGCCCCAGCATTTT. The chain links TRBV6-1 to TRBJ1-5, with D perhaps TRBD1 (5 bases). The CDR3 is 16 amino acids. Deletions cut 4 bases from V and 4 bases from J, with 17 bases between. Per germline, CDR1 MNHNS and CDR2 SASEGT.

The CDR3 protein is CSVRDGEAFF. The DNA of the CDR3 is TGCAGCGTTAGGGACGGCGAAGCTTTCTTT. This sequence joins TRBV29-1 and TRBJ1-1, with D tentatively TRBD1 (5 bases). Trimming stripped 5 bases from V and 8 bases from J, with 9 bases between. In germline, CDR1 is SQVTM, CDR2 ANQGSEA. The CDR3 spans 10 residues.